The 32 T cell receptor beta chains given below trace back to one sample, sequenced in a study of neurological immune-mediated disorders. MiXCR, applied by TCRdb to the 5' RACE reads, yields one record per CDR3 protein. The table includes more than 50,000 distinct CDR3 sequences, 3.5% to 4.5% detected once. Material for sequencing was PBMCs. The receptor source for this set is a woman aged 50 to 65 with multiple sclerosis.

This clonotype showed up just a few times. An end of the junction differs from the germline gene, which may be a read error. This rearrangement joins TRBV24-1 to TRBJ2-2; 8 bases are a match to TRBD2. This CDR3 is 16 amino acids long. Germline V lookup: CDR1 KGHDR, CDR2 SFDVKD. DNA of the CDR3: TGTTCCACCAGTGATTTTCGGGAGGGCCGGACCGGGGAGCTGTTTTTT. Its translation is CSTSDFREGRTGELFF.

In this sample, this clonotype turned up many times. The chain joins TRBV20-1 to TRBJ1-5; D call uncertain. This CDR3 is 15 amino acids long. Trimming removed 0 bases at V and 3 bases at J, with 12 bases between. The germline gives CDR1 DFQATT, CDR2 SNEGSKA (reference sequence). The CDR3 DNA reads as TGCAGTGCTAGAGATCGAATTGGGGTCAATCAGCCCCAGCATTTT. Its translation: CSARDRIGVNQPQHF.

At least ten counts were recorded for this clonotype. The rearrangement links TRBV21-1 to TRBJ2-7; the table's D call, TRBD1, has no DNA check behind it. TRBV21-1 is classified as a pseudogene. This CDR3 spans 16 amino acids. The CDR3 region has the DNA TGTGCCAGCACCTTACTAAGGACAGGTGAATCATACGAGCAGTACTTC. This codes for CASTLLRTGESYEQYF.

Note on this clonotype: The junction does not match germline at one end; this may be a read error. This chain joins TRBV7-2 and TRBJ1-5, with 8 nucleotides matching TRBD1. CDR3 length: 14 residues. Germline V CDR1 and CDR2: SGHTA, FQGNSA. The CDR3 nucleotides are TGTGCCAGCAGCGACAGGGGTGGCAATCAGCCCCAGAATTTT. This sequence encodes CASSDRGGNQPQNF.

This clonotype is classed as medium-sized. The V and J genes are TRBV11-2 and TRBJ2-1; 8 bases align to TRBD2. Germline CDR1 and CDR2: SGHAT and FQNNGV. The V segment lost 3 bases and the J segment 3 bases; nucleotides outside the gene matches: 7. This CDR3 contains 16 residues. The CDR3 spells CASSFEAGVFYNEQFF. CDR3 nucleotides: TGTGCCAGCAGCTTTGAAGCGGGAGTATTCTACAATGAGCAGTTCTTC.

The chain recombines TRBV7-6 with TRBJ1-1, with D unresolved. Germline lookup yields CDR1 SGHVS and CDR2 FNYEAQ. V lost 2 bases and J 0 bases, leaving 7 bases between the germline ends. The length of the CDR3 is 14 residues. CDR3: CASSLSYLNTEAFF. CDR3 bases: TGTGCCAGCAGCTTATCTTACTTGAACACTGAAGCTTTCTTT.

This CDR3 reads CASSPFSSSYNEQFF. The DNA for the CDR3 is TGTGCCAGCTCACCCTTCTCTAGCTCCTACAATGAGCAGTTCTTC. The chain carries TRBV18 and TRBJ2-1, with D hard to call. Germline CDR1 is KGHSH and CDR2 is LQKENI. The CDR3 length is 15 residues. The germline V and J ends were trimmed by 3 bases and 0 bases, with 9 bases remaining between them.

This clonotype was counted at least ten times. The chain recombines TRBV12-3 or TRBV12-4 with TRBJ2-7, with TRBD2 identical over 14 bases. The trim removed 5 bases at V and 0 bases at J, leaving 0 bases unmatched. There are 15 residues in the CDR3. The DNA for the CDR3 is TGTGCCAGCAGTGGGACTAGCGGGAGCTCCTACGAGCAGTACTTC. Protein: CASSGTSGSSYEQYF.

This clonotype was seen repeatedly, ten times or more. V and J are TRBV12-3 or TRBV12-4 and TRBJ2-5; D is ambiguous. CDR3 size: 13 residues. V dropped 5 bases and J dropped 5 bases, with 12 bases sitting between them. This CDR3 reads CASSPRVAETQYF. The CDR3, as DNA: TGTGCCAGCAGTCCTCGCGTTGCTGAGACCCAGTACTTC.

This clonotype was counted ten times or more. The chain carries TRBV24-1 and TRBJ2-2; the match to TRBD2 covers 9 bases. After removal of 6 bases from V and 5 bases from J, the junction contained 18 bases not matched to a gene. CDR3 length equals 19 residues. Germline CDR1 reads KGHDR; CDR2 reads SFDVKD. The CDR3 loop is CATSRPLVAGEIRTGELFF. CDR3 bases: TGTGCCACCAGTCGCCCGTTGGTAGCGGGAGAGATCCGTACCGGGGAGCTGTTTTTT.

This clonotype was observed at least ten times. The chain joins TRBV6-6 to TRBJ1-1; TRBD1 might be the D (5 bases). Germline CDR1 MNHNY, CDR2 SVGAGI (reference sequence). The CDR3 sequence is 15 residues long. The V end lost 2 bases, the J end lost 6 bases, and 16 bases lay between the germline ends. CDR3 DNA sequence: TGTGCCAGCAGTTACGTTGTCGTCGGGGGTGCTGAAGCTTTCTTT. This sequence encodes CASSYVVVGGAEAFF.

This clonotype was counted at least ten times. This chain connects TRBV27 to TRBJ1-1; weak D call: TRBD1 (6 bases). Germline V lookup: CDR1 MNHEY, CDR2 SMNVEV (reference sequence). V was trimmed by 3 bases and J by 11 bases, leaving 13 bases between them. The CDR3 is 12 residues long. The CDR3 protein is CASSFLSGVAFF. In DNA form, the CDR3 reads TGTGCCAGCAGTTTCCTCTCAGGGGTGGCTTTCTTT.

This clonotype was counted at least ten times. The rearrangement links TRBV12-3 or TRBV12-4 to TRBJ2-2; 9 nucleotides line up with TRBD2. The CDR3 runs to 15 residues. Trimming removed 2 bases from V and 8 bases from J; junction bases left unmatched: 6. The DNA of the CDR3 is TGTGCCAGCAGTTTAATTAGCGGGAGAGGGGGGGAGCTGTTTTTT. Protein product: CASSLISGRGGELFF.

This clonotype was seen at least ten times. The chain combines TRBV7-2 with TRBJ1-3; D is uncertain. Germline CDR1 SGHTA, CDR2 FQGNSA. Trimming shortened V by 6 bases and J by 7 bases, and 13 bases separated the two germline ends. The CDR3 has 13 amino acids. The CDR3 region has the DNA TGTGCCAGCAGATCGGGCCCAGCGAACACCATATATTTT. Its protein product is CASRSGPANTIYF.

This clonotype was detected ten times or more. V and J are TRBV15 and TRBJ2-7, with TRBD2 matching 7 bases. The CDR3 is 14 amino acids. Germline trimming cut 0 bases from V and 4 bases from J; bases unmatched to any gene: 3. The germline CDR1 and CDR2 sequences are LNHNV and YYDKDF (reference sequence). The CDR3: CATSREGGGYEQYF. Written as DNA, the CDR3 is TGTGCCACCAGCAGAGAGGGGGGAGGGTACGAGCAGTACTTC.

This rearrangement joins TRBV7-9 to TRBJ2-1; 10 nucleotides match TRBD2. This CDR3 region has 15 residues. Germline V gene lookup returns CDR1 SEHNR and CDR2 FQNEAQ (reference sequence). The V segment lost 5 bases and the J segment 6 bases; nucleotides outside the gene matches: 7. For the CDR3, the DNA is TGTGCCAGCAGCCTTCCTAGCGGGAGAAGCAATGAGCAGTTCTTC. Translating it yields CASSLPSGRSNEQFF.

This clonotype was detected ten times or more. Germline is not matched at one junction end, which may reflect a read error. CDR3 sequence: CASSPNYNSPLNF. The CDR3, as DNA: TGCGCCAGCAGCCCAAACTATAATTCACCCCTCAACTTT. V gene TRBV5-1 combines with J gene TRBJ1-6, with no clear D. The CDR3 covers 13 residues. CDR1 is SGHRS and CDR2 is YFSETQ in the germline V gene. Variable domain in full (rest from reference TRBV5-1 and TRBJ1-6): KAGVTQTPRYLIKTRGQQVTLSCSPISGHRSVSWYQQTPGQGLQFLFEYFSETQRNKGNFPGRFSGRQFSNSRSEMNVSTLELGDSALYLCASSPNYNSPLNFGNGTRLTVT.

In this sample, this clonotype turned up many times. The gene calls are TRBV20-1 and TRBJ1-4, with a tentative D call TRBD1 (6 bases). V was trimmed by 3 bases and J by 2 bases, leaving 10 bases between them. This CDR3 is 14 amino acids long. CDR1 and CDR2 from the germline V gene are DFQATT and SNEGSKA (reference sequence). In nucleotides, the CDR3 is TGCAGTGCTAGCCCAGGGGCCACTAATGAAAAACTGTTTTTT. This sequence encodes CSASPGATNEKLFF.

The table lists this clonotype with many counts. The V and J genes are TRBV20-1 and TRBJ2-3; a possible D gene is TRBD2 (5 bases). Germline values: CDR1 DFQATT, CDR2 SNEGSKA (reference sequence). The CDR3 spans 14 residues. V lost 6 bases to trimming and J lost 4 bases, with 17 bases between them. The CDR3, as DNA: TGCAGTGCCCGCACGTTCTGGAGGTCAGATACGCAGTATTTT. It is translated as CSARTFWRSDTQYF.

As concerns this clonotype: A much larger clone lies a single base off, so this may be a read error. The chain is built from TRBV20-1 and TRBJ2-5; the D is unclear. The V end lost 3 bases, the J end lost 5 bases, and 10 bases lay between the germline ends. CDR3 size: 12 residues. Germline V lookup: CDR1 DFQATT, CDR2 SNEGSKA (reference sequence). CDR3 in amino acids: CSASNIGETQYF. In DNA form, the CDR3 reads TGCAGTGCTAGTAATATAGGGGAGACCCAGTACTTC.

At least ten counts were recorded for this clonotype. This chain connects TRBV6-1 to TRBJ1-5; 7 bases are a match to TRBD1. The CDR3 is made up of 15 amino acids. V lost 3 bases, J lost 3 bases, and 5 bases stayed unmatched. Looked up from germline, CDR1 is MNHNS and CDR2 is SASEGT. The CDR3 protein is CASSDFGTANQPQHF. CDR3 nucleotides: TGTGCCAGCAGTGATTTCGGGACAGCCAATCAGCCCCAGCATTTT.

This clonotype was picked up many times. The V and J genes are TRBV25-1 and TRBJ1-2, with D perhaps TRBD1 (5 bases). V lost 3 bases and J lost 7, with 9 bases in between. This CDR3 contains 12 residues. From germline, CDR1 is MGHDK and CDR2 SYGVNS. The CDR3 bases are TGTGCCAGCAGTGATCGGGGGTCTGGCTACACCTTC. It yields the protein CASSDRGSGYTF.

This clonotype came up many times. V and J are TRBV29-1 and TRBJ1-4, with a possible D match to TRBD1 (6 bases). The V end was cut by 4 bases, the J end by 8 bases, with 14 bases between. Germline values: CDR1 SQVTM, CDR2 ANQGSEA. The CDR3 has 13 amino acids. The CDR3 DNA sequence: TGCAGCGTTGTGGGGGGGCCCAACGAAAAACTGTTTTTT. This translates into CSVVGGPNEKLFF.

In this sample, this clonotype turned up many times. The rearrangement links TRBV29-1 to TRBJ2-5; 10 bases fit TRBD1. CDR1 is SQVTM and CDR2 is ANQGSEA in the germline V gene. There are 13 residues in the CDR3. The V and J ends lost 1 base and 5 bases, in that order; junction bases with no gene match: 1. This CDR3 reads CSVEGTGGETQYF. The CDR3 DNA is TGCAGCGTTGAAGGGACAGGGGGTGAGACCCAGTACTTC.

This clonotype was detected ten times or more. The chain has TRBV12-3 or TRBV12-4 and TRBJ2-5; TRBD2 matches at 14 bases. V trimming: 4 bases; J trimming: 5 bases; junction bases outside the gene matches: 6. The CDR3 extends over 16 amino acids. The CDR3 sequence: CASSSTSGRAQETQYF. The CDR3 coding sequence is TGTGCCAGCAGTTCGACTAGCGGGAGGGCCCAGGAGACCCAGTACTTC.

In this sample, this clonotype turned up many times. V usage is TRBV7-3 and J usage is TRBJ2-1, with 9 bases identical to TRBD2. The V segment lost 1 base and the J segment 7 bases; nucleotides outside the gene matches: 20. CDR1 SGHTA and CDR2 FQGTGA come from the germline V gene. The CDR3 contains 20 residues. The CDR3 here is CASSLSGILSGGRVENEQFF. The CDR3 DNA follows: TGTGCCAGCAGCTTAAGTGGGATCCTCTCTGGCGGGAGGGTTGAAAATGAGCAGTTCTTC. The entire variable domain, with the rest obtained from reference TRBV7-3 and TRBJ2-1, is as follows: GAGVSQTPSNKVTEKGKYVELRCDPISGHTALYWYRQSLGQGPEFLIYFQGTGAADDSGLPNDRFFAVRPEGSVSTLKIQRTERGDSAVYLCASSLSGILSGGRVENEQFFGPGTRLTVL.

This clonotype was recorded at least ten times. DNA of the CDR3: TGTGCCAGCAGCCCATGGGAGTTTTCGAGCAATCAGCCCCAGCATTTT. Its protein product is CASSPWEFSSNQPQHF. J is TRBJ1-5 and V is TRBV5-6; D gene unclear. The germline V gene encodes CDR1 SGHDT and CDR2 YYEEEE. The CDR3 has 16 amino acids. Trimming shortened V by 4 bases and J by 1 base, and 15 bases separated the two germline ends.

In this sample, this clonotype turned up many times. This rearrangement joins TRBV12-3 or TRBV12-4 to TRBJ2-7, with 7 bases fitting TRBD2. The CDR3 runs 13 residues. J lost 7 bases, V lost 3 bases, and 6 bases had no gene match. Here the CDR3 DNA reads TGTGCCAGCAGTTTTTTGCTAGCGGATGAGCAGTACTTC. Translation: CASSFLLADEQYF.

In this sample, this clonotype turned up many times. This rearrangement joins TRBV20-1 to TRBJ2-2; D call uncertain. V lost 5 bases and J lost 3, with 7 bases in between. Looked up from germline, CDR1 is DFQATT and CDR2 is SNEGSKA (reference sequence). The CDR3 is 12 amino acids. CDR3 region: CSALTDTGELFF. CDR3 nucleotide sequence: TGCAGTGCTCTTACAGACACCGGGGAGCTGTTTTTT.

The chain is built from TRBV12-3 or TRBV12-4 and TRBJ2-7, with TRBD2 matching over 7 bases. This CDR3 spans 14 amino acids. V lost 6 bases, J lost 3 bases, and 8 bases stayed unmatched. CDR3: CASRAAGDVYEQYF. The CDR3 DNA follows: TGTGCCAGCAGAGCGGCGGGAGACGTCTACGAGCAGTACTTC.

This clonotype was found many times. This chain uses TRBV15 with TRBJ2-3, with D possibly matching TRBD1 (5 bases). This CDR3 is built from 13 residues. The germline CDR1 and CDR2 sequences are LNHNV and YYDKDF (reference sequence). Trimming shortened V by 5 bases and J by 5 bases, and 11 bases separated the two germline ends. CDR3 sequence reads: CATSPTAKDTQYF. CDR3 nucleotide sequence: TGTGCCACCAGCCCGACAGCAAAAGATACGCAGTATTTT.

This clonotype has at least ten counts. The chain has TRBV3-1 and TRBJ2-7; D may be TRBD1 (5 bases). Germline V lookup: CDR1 LGHDT, CDR2 YNNKEL (reference sequence). Between the trimmed V and J ends, which lost 3 bases and 4 bases, there was a span of 10 bases. The CDR3 contains 13 residues. This chain's CDR3 is CASSQPQGYEQYF. CDR3 DNA sequence: TGTGCCAGCAGCCAGCCCCAGGGATACGAGCAGTACTTC.